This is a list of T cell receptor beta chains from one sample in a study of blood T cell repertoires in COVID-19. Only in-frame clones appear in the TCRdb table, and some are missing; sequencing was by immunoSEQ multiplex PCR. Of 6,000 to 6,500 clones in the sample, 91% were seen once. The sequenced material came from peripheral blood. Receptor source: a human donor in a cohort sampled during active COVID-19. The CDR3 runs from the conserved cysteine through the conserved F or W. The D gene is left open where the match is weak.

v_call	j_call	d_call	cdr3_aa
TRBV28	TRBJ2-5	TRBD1	CASSSLLRGLGETQYF
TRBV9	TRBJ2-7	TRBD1	CASSGGTGYEQYF
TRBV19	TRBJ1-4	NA	CASSMYRFGRGDEKLFF
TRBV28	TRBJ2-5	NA	CASSTSGRGETQYF
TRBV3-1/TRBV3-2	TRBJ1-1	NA	CASSQVMNTEAFF
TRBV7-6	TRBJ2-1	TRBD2	CASSLVGLAYNEQFF
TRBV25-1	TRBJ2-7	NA	CASSKPSSYEQYF
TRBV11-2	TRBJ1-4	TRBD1	CASSPGGLGATNEKLFF
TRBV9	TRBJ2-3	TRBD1	CASSVGAGGLNWVTDTQYF
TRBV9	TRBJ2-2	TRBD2	CASSAGGGLYLGELFF
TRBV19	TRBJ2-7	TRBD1	CASSITGGGEQYF
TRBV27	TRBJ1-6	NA	CASRPPGKNSPLHF
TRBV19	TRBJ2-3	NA	CASSIMGGPDTQYF
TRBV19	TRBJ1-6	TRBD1	CASRRQGANSPLHF
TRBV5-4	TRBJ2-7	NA	CASSLGLSSYEQYF
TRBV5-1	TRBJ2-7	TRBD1	CASSLSGTGTYEQYF
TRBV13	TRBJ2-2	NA	CASSAAGGGAFGELFF
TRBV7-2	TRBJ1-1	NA	CASSLAGENTEAFF